Each of the 17 T cell receptor beta chains below was sequenced from the same sample in a study of blood T cell repertoires in COVID-19. Generated by immunoSEQ multiplex PCR, the TCRdb table keeps only in-frame clones and is missing some. In the table there are tens of thousands of clones, around 89% of which are singletons. The sample consisted of peripheral blood. Receptors were obtained from a man in his fifties with acute or convalescent COVID-19.

The CDR3: CASSLTQGIAFF. Written as DNA, the CDR3 is TGTGCCAGCAGCCTAACTCAGGGGATTGCTTTCTTT. The chain links TRBV7-9 to TRBJ1-1, with D maybe TRBD1 (6 bases). CDR3 length equals 12 residues. The V gene lost 5 bases and the J gene lost 11 bases, with 15 bases spanning the gap. Germline loops: CDR1 SEHNR, CDR2 FQNEAQ (reference sequence).

This clone was recorded only once. This chain uses TRBV7-2 with TRBJ2-1, with D perhaps TRBD1 (6 bases). The ends were cut back, 4 bases at V and 9 bases at J, with 19 bases in the middle. CDR1 SGHTA and CDR2 FQGNSA come from the germline V gene. This CDR3 has 15 amino acids. CDR3 sequence reads: CASSSRGTFQGEQFF. CDR3 nucleotide sequence: TGTGCCAGCAGCTCAAGAGGGACATTTCAGGGTGAGCAGTTCTTC. The full variable domain, rest sourced from reference TRBV7-2 and TRBJ2-1, is GAGVSQSPSNKVTEKGKDVELRCDPISGHTALYWYRQSLGQGLEFLIYFQGNSAPDKSGLPSDRFSAERTGGSVSTLTIQRTQQEDSAVYLCASSSRGTFQGEQFFGPGTRLTVL.

The chain uses TRBV7-9 and TRBJ2-2, with 7 nucleotides matching TRBD2. V lost 5 bases to trimming and J lost 5 bases; unmatched junction nucleotides: 8. This CDR3 has 15 amino acids. The V gene's germline CDR1 is SEHNR and CDR2 FQNEAQ (reference sequence). This chain's CDR3 is CASSTTGTNTGELFF. DNA for the CDR3: TGTGCCAGCAGCACGACCGGGACTAATACCGGGGAGCTGTTTTTT.

This chain joins TRBV5-4 and TRBJ2-7; 9 bases agree with TRBD1. Trimming took 4 bases from V and 3 from J; bases not matched to a gene: 8. CDR3 length equals 15 residues. Germline V lookup: CDR1 SGHNT, CDR2 YYREEE (reference sequence). CDR3 sequence reads: CASSLGDRGNYEQYF. CDR3 bases: TGTGCCAGCAGCCTCGGAGACAGGGGGAACTACGAGCAGTACTTC. The full variable domain, in which reference TRBV5-4 and TRBJ2-7 provide the parts outside the CDR3, is ETGVTQSPTHLIKTRGQQVTLRCSSQSGHNTVSWYQQALGQGPQFIFQYYREEENGRGNFPPRFSGLQFPNYSSELNVNALELDDSALYLCASSLGDRGNYEQYFGPGTRLTVT.

V usage is TRBV6-2 or TRBV6-3 and J usage is TRBJ2-1; TRBD1 aligns across 7 bases. The V segment lost 0 bases and the J segment 2 bases; nucleotides outside the gene matches: 1. There are 15 residues in the CDR3. CDR1 MNHEY and CDR2 SVGEGT come from the germline V gene. CDR3 sequence: CASSYSGTAYNEQFF. CDR3 sequence (DNA): TGTGCCAGCAGTTACTCCGGGACAGCCTACAATGAGCAGTTCTTC.

The DNA of the CDR3 is TGTGCCTGGAGTGTATTAGCTTCTGGAAACACCATATATTTT. Its translation is CAWSVLASGNTIYF. This chain uses TRBV30 with TRBJ1-3, with D unresolved. The V end was cut by 0 bases, the J end by 1 base, with 7 bases between. CDR1 and CDR2 from the germline V gene are GTSNPN and SVGIG (reference sequence). This CDR3 is built from 14 residues.

This chain joins TRBV4-1 and TRBJ2-3; D not resolved. V lost 4 bases to trimming and J lost 3 bases, with 11 bases between them. Germline loops: CDR1 MGHRA, CDR2 YSYEKL. This CDR3 spans 14 amino acids. CDR3 loop: CASSLRMETDTQYF. In nucleotides, the CDR3 is TGCGCCAGCAGCCTACGTATGGAGACAGATACGCAGTATTTT.

This chain joins TRBV6-5 and TRBJ1-2; 10 bases align to TRBD1. CDR1 and CDR2 from the germline V gene are MNHEY and SVGAGI. With V trimmed by 4 bases and J by 3 bases, 8 bases remained unmatched. The CDR3 length is 16 residues. The CDR3 is CASSFTGTGAHYGYTF. The CDR3 DNA follows: TGTGCCAGCAGTTTTACCGGGACAGGGGCTCACTATGGCTACACCTTC.

V and J are TRBV5-1 and TRBJ2-2, with 13 bases that match TRBD2. The CDR3 is 15 amino acids. Germline values: CDR1 SGHRS, CDR2 YFSETQ. The V segment lost 6 bases and the J segment 6 bases; nucleotides outside the gene matches: 5. CDR3 amino acids: CASTLAGGPAGELFF. CDR3 DNA sequence: TGCGCCAGCACACTAGCGGGAGGGCCGGCCGGGGAGCTGTTTTTT.

The V and J genes are TRBV2 and TRBJ2-5, with TRBD2 matching over 13 bases. The CDR3 runs 15 residues. V lost 6 bases, J lost 1 base, and 2 bases stayed unmatched. Per germline, CDR1 SNHLY and CDR2 FYNNEI. DNA for the CDR3: TGTGCCAGCAGGGGACTAGCGGGGATCCAAGAGACCCAGTACTTC. Translated: CASRGLAGIQETQYF.

The V call is TRBV12-3 or TRBV12-4, the J call TRBJ1-1; maybe TRBD1 (6 bases). CDR3 length equals 12 residues. V lost 6 bases and J lost 1, with 6 bases in between. The CDR3 DNA reads as TGTGCCAGCAGCAGGGGGAACACTGAAGCTTTCTTT. It codes for CASSRGNTEAFF.

J is TRBJ2-6 and V is TRBV7-8, with a possible D match to TRBD2 (5 bases). Germline V gene lookup returns CDR1 SGHVS and CDR2 FQNEAQ. V was clipped by 5 bases and J by 4 bases, with 12 bases between them. The CDR3 has 15 residues. CDR3 nucleotide sequence: TGTGCCAGCAGCCCCAGAGGGTTGGGGGCCAACGTCCTGACTTTC. Translating gives CASSPRGLGANVLTF.

The chain couples TRBV29-1 to TRBJ2-1, with a possible D match to TRBD2 (5 bases). This CDR3 spans 14 amino acids. CDR1 and CDR2 from the germline V gene are SQVTM and ANQGSEA. V was pared by 2 bases and J by 4 bases, with 12 bases between. The CDR3, as DNA: TGCAGCGTTGAACTAGCAGCCATTTACAATGAGCAGTTCTTC. Its protein is CSVELAAIYNEQFF.

This clone appeared a single time. The CDR3 bases are TGTGCCAGCACCTGGGACAGCTCTGGAAACACCATATATTTT. Its translation: CASTWDSSGNTIYF. The chain couples TRBV7-2 to TRBJ1-3, with TRBD1 identical over 7 bases. Germline-derived CDR1 and CDR2 are SGHTA and FQGNSA. Trimming cost V 7 bases and J 0 bases; bases outside gene matches: 3. The CDR3 runs 14 residues. The full variable domain, in which reference TRBV7-2 and TRBJ1-3 provide the parts outside the CDR3, is GAGVSQSPSNKVTEKGKDVELRCDPISGHTALYWYRQSLGQGLEFLIYFQGNSAPDKSGLPSDRFSAERTGGSVSTLTIQRTQQEDSAVYLCASTWDSSGNTIYFGEGSWLTVV.

CDR3 sequence: CASSLAVAGGYTDTQYF. Written as DNA, the CDR3 is TGTGCCAGCAGCTTAGCGGTAGCGGGAGGTTACACAGATACGCAGTATTTT. The chain employs TRBV11-3 and TRBJ2-3; 10 nucleotides agree with TRBD2. Trimming cost V 1 base and J 2 bases; bases outside gene matches: 6. Looked up from germline, CDR1 is SGHNT and CDR2 is YENEEA. The CDR3 extends over 17 amino acids.

This clone has just one count. The genes are TRBV7-9 and TRBJ1-4, with D possibly being TRBD1 (6 bases). This CDR3 is built from 17 residues. V was pared by 11 bases and J by 8 bases, with 30 bases between. The germline V gene encodes CDR1 SEHNR and CDR2 FQNEAQ (reference sequence). The CDR3 spells CAGLTAGQRGIREKLFF. The CDR3 coding sequence is TGTGCCGGCCTAACCGCCGGACAGAGGGGGATAAGGGAAAAACTGTTTTTT. Full variable domain (missing parts from reference TRBV7-9 and TRBJ1-4): DTGVSQNPRHKITKRGQNVTFRCDPISEHNRLYWYRQTLGQGPEFLTYFQNEAQLEKSRLLSDRFSAERPKGSFSTLEIQRTEQGDSAMYLCAGLTAGQRGIREKLFFGSGTQLSVL.

The chain uses TRBV24-1 and TRBJ1-3, with D perhaps TRBD1 (6 bases). Germline CDR1 and CDR2: KGHDR and SFDVKD. Trimming pared 4 bases from V and 2 bases from J, leaving 8 bases between. This CDR3 is 14 amino acids long. CDR3 in DNA: TGTGCCACCAGTGAGCAGGGGCCTGGAAACACCATATATTTT. It is translated as CATSEQGPGNTIYF.